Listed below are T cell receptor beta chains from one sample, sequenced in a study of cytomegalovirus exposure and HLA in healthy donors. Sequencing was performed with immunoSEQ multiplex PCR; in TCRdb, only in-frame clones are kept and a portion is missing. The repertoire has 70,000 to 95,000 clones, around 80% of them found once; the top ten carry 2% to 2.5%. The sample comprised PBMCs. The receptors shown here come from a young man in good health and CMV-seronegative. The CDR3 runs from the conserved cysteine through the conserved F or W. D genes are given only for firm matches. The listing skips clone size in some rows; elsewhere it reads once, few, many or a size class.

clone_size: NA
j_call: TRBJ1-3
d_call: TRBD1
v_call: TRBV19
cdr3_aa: CASSPATGAGPTIYF
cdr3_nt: TGTGCCAGTAGCCCAGCGACAGGGGCAGGCCCCACCATATATTTT

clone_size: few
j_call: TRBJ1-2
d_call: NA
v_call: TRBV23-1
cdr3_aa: CASSPLLTGRAQGYTF
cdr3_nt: TGCGCCAGCAGTCCCTTACTCACGGGGAGGGCGCAGGGCTACACCTTC

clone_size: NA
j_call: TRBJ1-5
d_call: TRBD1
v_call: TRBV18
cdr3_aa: CASSPDRASPQHF
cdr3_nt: TGTGCCAGCTCACCAGACAGGGCATCGCCCCAGCATTTT

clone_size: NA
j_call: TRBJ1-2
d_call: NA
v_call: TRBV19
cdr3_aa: CASSNRQGGYTF
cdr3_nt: TGTGCCAGTAGTAACAGGCAAGGCGGCTACACCTTC

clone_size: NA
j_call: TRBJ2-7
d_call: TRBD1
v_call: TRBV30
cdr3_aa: CAWSVLRGRGQEFSQQYF
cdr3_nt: TGTGCCTGGAGTGTATTAAGGGGCCGGGGACAGGAGTTCTCCCAGCAGTACTTC

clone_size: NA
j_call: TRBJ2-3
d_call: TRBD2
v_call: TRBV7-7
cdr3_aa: CASSSLGTSGGAGTQYF
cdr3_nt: TGTGCTAGCAGCTCCCTCGGGACTAGCGGGGGGGCCGGTACGCAGTATTTT

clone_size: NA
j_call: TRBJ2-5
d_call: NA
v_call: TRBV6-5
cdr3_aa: CASKGEGRGETQYF
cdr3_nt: TGTGCCAGCAAGGGAGAGGGAAGAGGAGAGACCCAGTACTTC

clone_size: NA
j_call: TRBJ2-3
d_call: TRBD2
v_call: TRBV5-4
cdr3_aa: CASSFRDSGGFHSTDTQYF
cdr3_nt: TGTGCCAGCAGCTTTAGGGATAGCGGGGGGTTTCATAGCACAGATACGCAGTATTTT

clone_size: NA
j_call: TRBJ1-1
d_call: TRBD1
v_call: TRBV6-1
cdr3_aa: CASSAGTGWAEAFF
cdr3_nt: TGTGCCAGCAGTGCCGGGACAGGGTGGGCTGAAGCTTTCTTT

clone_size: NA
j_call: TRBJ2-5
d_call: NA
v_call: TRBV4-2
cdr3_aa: CASSPKLGARETQYF
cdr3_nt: TGTGCCAGCAGCCCGAAGCTAGGGGCCAGGGAGACCCAGTACTTC

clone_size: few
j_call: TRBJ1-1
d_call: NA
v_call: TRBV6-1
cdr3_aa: CASSRSNTEAFF
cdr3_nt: TGTGCCAGCAGTCGTTCGAACACTGAAGCTTTCTTT

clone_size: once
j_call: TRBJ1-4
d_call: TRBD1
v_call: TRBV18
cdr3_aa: CASSPLAAGTAEKLFF
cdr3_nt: TGTGCCAGCTCACCGCTCGCCGCGGGGACAGCTGAAAAACTGTTTTTT

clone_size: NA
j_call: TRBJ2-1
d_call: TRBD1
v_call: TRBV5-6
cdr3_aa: CASSSSAQQGAAQKFF
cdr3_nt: TGTGCCAGCAGCTCCTCTGCCCAACAGGGGGCCGCCCAAAAGTTCTTC

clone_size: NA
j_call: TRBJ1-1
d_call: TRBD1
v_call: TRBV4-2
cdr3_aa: CASSLTGVNTEAFF
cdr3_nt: TGTGCCAGCAGCCTGACAGGGGTCAACACTGAAGCTTTCTTT

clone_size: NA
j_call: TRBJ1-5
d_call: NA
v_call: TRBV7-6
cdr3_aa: CASSLGNGQLNQPQHF
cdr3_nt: TGTGCCAGCAGCTTAGGAAATGGGCAGTTGAATCAGCCCCAGCATTTT

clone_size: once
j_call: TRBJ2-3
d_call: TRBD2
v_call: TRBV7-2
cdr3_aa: CASSLVGLAGGDTQYF
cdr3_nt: TGTGCCAGCAGCTTAGTGGGGCTAGCGGGGGGGGATACGCAGTATTTT

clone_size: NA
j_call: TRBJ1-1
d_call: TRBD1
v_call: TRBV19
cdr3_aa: CASSLGQGGWYTEAFF
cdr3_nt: TGTGCCAGTAGTTTGGGACAGGGAGGGTGGTACACTGAAGCTTTCTTT

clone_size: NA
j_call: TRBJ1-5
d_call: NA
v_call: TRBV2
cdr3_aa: CASSGGVGNIYQPQHF
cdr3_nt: TGTGCCAGCAGTGGGGGGGTTGGGAACATATATCAGCCCCAGCATTTT

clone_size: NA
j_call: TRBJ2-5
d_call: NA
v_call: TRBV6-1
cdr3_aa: CASTSRGQETQYF
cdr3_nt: TGTGCCAGCACCTCCCGGGGACAAGAGACCCAGTACTTC

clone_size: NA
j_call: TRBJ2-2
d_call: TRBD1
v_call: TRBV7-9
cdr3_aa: CASSLDRANTGELFF
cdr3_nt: TGTGCCAGCAGTCTCGACAGGGCAAACACCGGGGAGCTGTTTTTT

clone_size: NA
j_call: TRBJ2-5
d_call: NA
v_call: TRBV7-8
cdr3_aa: CASSLAAGSEETQYF
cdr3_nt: TGTGCCAGCAGCTTAGCGGCAGGTTCTGAAGAGACCCAGTACTTC

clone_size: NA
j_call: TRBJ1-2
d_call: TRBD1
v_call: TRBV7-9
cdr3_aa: CASSLARQGAGGYTF
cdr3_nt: TGTGCCAGCAGCTTAGCGAGACAGGGGGCTGGAGGCTACACCTTC

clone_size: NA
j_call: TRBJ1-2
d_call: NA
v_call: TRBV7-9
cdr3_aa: CASSRAGWNGNYGYTF
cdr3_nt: TGTGCCAGCAGCCGGGCGGGGTGGAACGGGAACTATGGCTACACCTTC